This note documents a single T cell receptor (beta chain) sequence. Antigen: not known. Trimming pared 5 bases from V and 8 bases from J, leaving 19 bases between. The CDR3 consists of 15 residues. Germline CDR1 is SGHAT and CDR2 is FQNNGV. The data derive from a study of shared clonotypes between healthy human individuals. Naivety among CD8 cells was defined by CD45RO negativity and positive CCR7 selection, thereby excluding terminally differentiated effector memory CD45RA+ cells. Study-wide results and caveats: Despite large depth, sorted-subset datasets appeared incompletely sequenced. Naive subsets, compared against memory subsets, generally had larger estimated richness values.

The method was immunoSEQ multiplex PCR; TCRdb's version includes in-frame clones alone and lacks a portion of them. The profile shows about 2.2 million clones, more than 85% of them singletons. The chain is built from TRBV11-2 and TRBJ2-1; maybe TRBD2 (6 bases). This TCR was recovered from a man between 18 and 29 years old in good health. Some clones in this sample may be carry-over from other donors' samples. The sample consisted of naive CD8+ T cells from PBMCs. The CDR3 protein is CASSRRDLPPHEQFF. CDR3 DNA sequence: TGTGCCAGCAGCCGGAGGGACCTACCCCCACATGAGCAGTTCTTC.